This is a list of T cell receptor beta chains from one sample in a study of blood T cell repertoires in COVID-19. Data came from immunoSEQ multiplex PCR; TCRdb stores just in-frame clones and leaves some out. Of a few hundred thousand clones detected, about 83% appear once; the ten largest clones hold roughly an eighth. The sequencing input was peripheral blood. The receptors were gathered from a man older than 75 with acute or convalescent COVID-19. The CDR3 runs from the conserved cysteine through the conserved F or W. Fields, in order: D gene, clone size, CDR3 length, J gene, V gene, CDR3 DNA, CDR3 protein. The D gene is left open where the match is weak. The size field is filled for only some rows; it gives once, few, many or a size class.

d_gene: -
abundance: -
len: 12
j_gene: TRBJ1-1
v_gene: TRBV7-9
CDR3nt: TGTGCCAGCAGCTTAGAGAGTCGTGAAGCTTTCTTT
CDR3aa: CASSLESREAFF

d_gene: TRBD2
abundance: -
len: 16
j_gene: TRBJ2-5
v_gene: TRBV10-2
CDR3nt: TGCGCCAGCAGTACCGGACTAGCGGGGGTCCAAGAGACCCAGTACTTC
CDR3aa: CASSTGLAGVQETQYF

d_gene: -
abundance: -
len: 15
j_gene: TRBJ2-7
v_gene: TRBV6-5
CDR3nt: TGTGCCAGCAGTCCCTTCCTAGCGAGTCCCTACGAGCAGTACTTC
CDR3aa: CASSPFLASPYEQYF

d_gene: -
abundance: -
len: 16
j_gene: TRBJ1-1
v_gene: TRBV6-1
CDR3nt: TGTGCCAGCAGTGAATTGGGCAGGGAATCGGACACTGAAGCTTTCTTT
CDR3aa: CASSELGRESDTEAFF

d_gene: -
abundance: once
len: 16
j_gene: TRBJ1-6
v_gene: TRBV7-9
CDR3nt: TGTGCCAGCAGCTTAGTAGAGAGCTCCTATAATTCACCCCTCCACTTT
CDR3aa: CASSLVESSYNSPLHF

d_gene: TRBD2
abundance: -
len: 15
j_gene: TRBJ2-7
v_gene: TRBV11-2
CDR3nt: TGTGCCAGCAGCTTAGCGGCGGGGGGCTCCTACGAGCAGTACTTC
CDR3aa: CASSLAAGGSYEQYF

d_gene: TRBD2
abundance: many
len: 12
j_gene: TRBJ2-5
v_gene: TRBV14
CDR3nt: TGTGCCAGCAGCCGGACTAGAGAGACCCAGTACTTC
CDR3aa: CASSRTRETQYF

d_gene: -
abundance: -
len: 13
j_gene: TRBJ1-3
v_gene: TRBV28
CDR3nt: TGTGCCAGCAGTAACAGGGCCGGAAACACCATATATTTT
CDR3aa: CASSNRAGNTIYF

d_gene: -
abundance: -
len: 13
j_gene: TRBJ2-1
v_gene: TRBV12-5
CDR3nt: TGTGCTAGTGGTCTTGGACAGCGGCATGAGCAGTTCTTC
CDR3aa: CASGLGQRHEQFF

d_gene: TRBD1
abundance: -
len: 15
j_gene: TRBJ1-2
v_gene: TRBV24-1
CDR3nt: TGTGCCACCAGTGACCGGACAGGGACCGACTATGGCTACACCTTC
CDR3aa: CATSDRTGTDYGYTF

d_gene: TRBD1
abundance: -
len: 13
j_gene: TRBJ1-1
v_gene: TRBV27
CDR3nt: TGTGCCAGCTCGATTAACAGGGGCACTGAAGCTTTCTTT
CDR3aa: CASSINRGTEAFF

d_gene: TRBD1
abundance: -
len: 14
j_gene: TRBJ1-1
v_gene: TRBV19
CDR3nt: TGTGCCAGTAGTAGGGACAGATGGAACACTGAAGCTTTCTTT
CDR3aa: CASSRDRWNTEAFF

d_gene: -
abundance: -
len: 17
j_gene: TRBJ1-5
v_gene: TRBV4-2
CDR3nt: TGTGCCAGCAGCCAAGACGGTAACGGGGGGGGCAATCAGCCCCAGCATTTT
CDR3aa: CASSQDGNGGGNQPQHF

d_gene: TRBD1
abundance: -
len: 15
j_gene: TRBJ2-3
v_gene: TRBV5-1
CDR3nt: TGCGCCAGCAGCCCAACGGGACAGAGCACAGATACGCAGTATTTT
CDR3aa: CASSPTGQSTDTQYF

d_gene: TRBD2
abundance: -
len: 13
j_gene: TRBJ2-5
v_gene: TRBV27
CDR3nt: TGTGCCTCGGGGCAGGCGGGGGGGGAGACCCAGTACTTC
CDR3aa: CASGQAGGETQYF

d_gene: -
abundance: -
len: 15
j_gene: TRBJ1-5
v_gene: TRBV27
CDR3nt: TGTGCCAGCAGTCTGGGGCCACGGGGCAATCAGCCCCAGCATTTT
CDR3aa: CASSLGPRGNQPQHF

d_gene: -
abundance: -
len: 14
j_gene: TRBJ1-5
v_gene: TRBV28
CDR3nt: TGTGCCAGTACTCTAGGGGTTAGCAATCAGCCCCAGCATTTT
CDR3aa: CASTLGVSNQPQHF

d_gene: TRBD1
abundance: -
len: 13
j_gene: TRBJ1-1
v_gene: TRBV28
CDR3nt: TGTGCCAGCAGGAAACAGGGGGCAACTGAAGCTTTCTTT
CDR3aa: CASRKQGATEAFF

d_gene: TRBD1
abundance: -
len: 13
j_gene: TRBJ1-4
v_gene: TRBV28
CDR3nt: TGTGCCACCCAGGGGGCAACTAATGAAAAACTGTTTTTT
CDR3aa: CATQGATNEKLFF

d_gene: -
abundance: -
len: 13
j_gene: TRBJ2-1
v_gene: TRBV7-9
CDR3nt: TGTGCCAGCAGCCCAAGGGGCTACAATGAGCAGTTCTTC
CDR3aa: CASSPRGYNEQFF

d_gene: -
abundance: -
len: 16
j_gene: TRBJ2-6
v_gene: TRBV7-2
CDR3nt: TGTGCCAGCAGCTTAGCGGTTCCACTTGGGGCCAACGTCCTGACTTTC
CDR3aa: CASSLAVPLGANVLTF

d_gene: -
abundance: -
len: 15
j_gene: TRBJ2-1
v_gene: TRBV7-9
CDR3nt: TGTGCCAGCAGCTTAGCGCTGGGGTCGGGAGATGAGCAGTTCTTC
CDR3aa: CASSLALGSGDEQFF

d_gene: -
abundance: -
len: 15
j_gene: TRBJ1-2
v_gene: TRBV6-5
CDR3nt: TGTGCCAGCAGTACCCGAGACCGGGGGGTCTATGGCTACACCTTC
CDR3aa: CASSTRDRGVYGYTF

d_gene: -
abundance: -
len: 15
j_gene: TRBJ1-2
v_gene: TRBV14
CDR3nt: TGTGCCAGCAGCCAAGTCGCAGGAGGTCCGTATGGCTACACCTTC
CDR3aa: CASSQVAGGPYGYTF

d_gene: -
abundance: once
len: 13
j_gene: TRBJ1-5
v_gene: TRBV27
CDR3nt: TGTGCCAGCAAACGGGGTAATGATCAGCCCCAGCATTTT
CDR3aa: CASKRGNDQPQHF

d_gene: TRBD1
abundance: -
len: 19
j_gene: TRBJ2-7
v_gene: TRBV29-1
CDR3nt: TGCAGCGTTGGATATCTAATATGGGACAGGGAAGTCGGTACCTACGAGCAGTACTTC
CDR3aa: CSVGYLIWDREVGTYEQYF

d_gene: -
abundance: -
len: 17
j_gene: TRBJ1-3
v_gene: TRBV11-2
CDR3nt: TGTGCCAGCAGCTCCCGACGCCCGGGTGTCTCTGGAAACACCATATATTTT
CDR3aa: CASSSRRPGVSGNTIYF

d_gene: -
abundance: -
len: 14
j_gene: TRBJ2-2
v_gene: TRBV10-3
CDR3nt: TGTGCCATCACGCAGGGCTTGAACACCGGGGAGCTGTTTTTT
CDR3aa: CAITQGLNTGELFF

d_gene: -
abundance: -
len: 16
j_gene: TRBJ2-1
v_gene: TRBV7-9
CDR3nt: TGTGCCAGCAGCTTAGTGGCGGGCCGCTCCTACAATGAGCAGTTCTTC
CDR3aa: CASSLVAGRSYNEQFF

d_gene: -
abundance: -
len: 15
j_gene: TRBJ1-5
v_gene: TRBV24-1
CDR3nt: TGTGCCACCAGCGGCGGCTCGGATAGCAATCAGCCCCAGCATTTT
CDR3aa: CATSGGSDSNQPQHF

d_gene: TRBD1
abundance: -
len: 17
j_gene: TRBJ1-2
v_gene: TRBV5-1
CDR3nt: TGCGCCAGCAGCTTGGGAGTCGGCGGACAGGGGGCGGTTAGCGACACCTTC
CDR3aa: CASSLGVGGQGAVSDTF

d_gene: TRBD2
abundance: -
len: 20
j_gene: TRBJ2-3
v_gene: TRBV19
CDR3nt: TGTGCCAGTAGTACCGCCCTATCTAGCGCCACGGGGAGGGGCACAGATACGCAGTATTTT
CDR3aa: CASSTALSSATGRGTDTQYF

d_gene: -
abundance: -
len: 14
j_gene: TRBJ1-2
v_gene: TRBV28
CDR3nt: TGTGCCAGCAGCGGGGGAACCCTTTACTATGGCTACACCTTC
CDR3aa: CASSGGTLYYGYTF

d_gene: -
abundance: -
len: 11
j_gene: TRBJ1-1
v_gene: TRBV20-1
CDR3nt: TGCAGTGCTAGAGCCCAGGGGGAAGCTTTCTTT
CDR3aa: CSARAQGEAFF

d_gene: -
abundance: -
len: 13
j_gene: TRBJ1-1
v_gene: TRBV7-8
CDR3nt: TGTGCCAGCAGCCTGAGGATGAACACTGAAGCTTTCTTT
CDR3aa: CASSLRMNTEAFF

d_gene: -
abundance: -
len: 13
j_gene: TRBJ2-7
v_gene: TRBV3-1/TRBV3-2
CDR3nt: TGTGCCAGCAGCCCCGGTCGCAACTACGAGCAGTACTTC
CDR3aa: CASSPGRNYEQYF

d_gene: -
abundance: -
len: 15
j_gene: TRBJ1-5
v_gene: TRBV2
CDR3nt: TGTGCCAGCAATCGGGTAGGGGTTAGCAATCAGCCCCAGCATTTT
CDR3aa: CASNRVGVSNQPQHF

d_gene: TRBD1
abundance: -
len: 16
j_gene: TRBJ1-1
v_gene: TRBV6-5
CDR3nt: TGTGCCAGCAGTTACTCACCCGGGACAGAGAACACTGAAGCTTTCTTT
CDR3aa: CASSYSPGTENTEAFF

d_gene: TRBD2
abundance: once
len: 16
j_gene: TRBJ2-2
v_gene: TRBV25-1
CDR3nt: TGTGCCAGCAGTGAAACACTAGCGGGGGGGGCCGGGGAGCTGTTTTTT
CDR3aa: CASSETLAGGAGELFF

d_gene: TRBD2
abundance: -
len: 14
j_gene: TRBJ2-1
v_gene: TRBV20-1
CDR3nt: TGCAGTGCTAGTCGGGAGGGCCTCGGAAATGAGCAGTTCTTC
CDR3aa: CSASREGLGNEQFF

d_gene: TRBD2
abundance: -
len: 19
j_gene: TRBJ2-5
v_gene: TRBV11-2
CDR3nt: TGTGCCAGCAGCTCCTACGGGCGGTGGATAGCGGGAGAAAGTGAGACCCAGTACTTC
CDR3aa: CASSSYGRWIAGESETQYF

d_gene: TRBD1
abundance: once
len: 15
j_gene: TRBJ2-1
v_gene: TRBV2
CDR3nt: TGTGCCAGCAGTGTGGACAGGGGCCTTGACAATGAGCAGTTCTTC
CDR3aa: CASSVDRGLDNEQFF

d_gene: -
abundance: -
len: 11
j_gene: TRBJ1-2
v_gene: TRBV3-1/TRBV3-2
CDR3nt: TGTGCCAGCAGCTACGGCTATGGCTACACCTTC
CDR3aa: CASSYGYGYTF

d_gene: -
abundance: -
len: 12
j_gene: TRBJ2-5
v_gene: TRBV2
CDR3nt: TGTGCCAGCAGCCGCAGGAAAGAGACCCAGTACTTC
CDR3aa: CASSRRKETQYF

d_gene: TRBD2
abundance: -
len: 13
j_gene: TRBJ2-1
v_gene: TRBV6-5
CDR3nt: TGTGCCAGCACGGCTAGCGGGACCGTCAAGCAGTTCTTC
CDR3aa: CASTASGTVKQFF

d_gene: TRBD2
abundance: -
len: 14
j_gene: TRBJ2-7
v_gene: TRBV6-5
CDR3nt: TGTGCCAGCAGGCCGGGACTAGCGGGCTACGAGCAGTACTTC
CDR3aa: CASRPGLAGYEQYF

d_gene: -
abundance: -
len: 11
j_gene: TRBJ2-5
v_gene: TRBV28
CDR3nt: TGTGCCAGCAGGTCCGAAGAGACCCAGTACTTC
CDR3aa: CASRSEETQYF

d_gene: -
abundance: -
len: 13
j_gene: TRBJ1-2
v_gene: TRBV12-3/TRBV12-4
CDR3nt: TGTGCCAGCAGTTTATTCGAGAACTATGGCTACACCTTC
CDR3aa: CASSLFENYGYTF

d_gene: -
abundance: -
len: 15
j_gene: TRBJ2-1
v_gene: TRBV3-1/TRBV3-2
CDR3nt: TGTGCCAGCAGCCAAGGACGGAGCTCCTACAATGAGCAGTTCTTC
CDR3aa: CASSQGRSSYNEQFF

d_gene: -
abundance: once
len: 16
j_gene: TRBJ1-2
v_gene: TRBV6-4
CDR3nt: TGTGCCAGCAGCCCAACGGGGGGCGACTCGGACTATGGCTACACCTTC
CDR3aa: CASSPTGGDSDYGYTF

d_gene: TRBD1
abundance: few
len: 12
j_gene: TRBJ2-7
v_gene: TRBV5-5
CDR3nt: TGTGCCAGCAGCTGGGGACAGGGAGGAGGCTACTTC
CDR3aa: CASSWGQGGGYF

d_gene: -
abundance: -
len: 14
j_gene: TRBJ1-4
v_gene: TRBV18
CDR3nt: TGTGCCAGCTCACGGAGGACGGATAATGAAAAACTGTTTTTT
CDR3aa: CASSRRTDNEKLFF

d_gene: -
abundance: -
len: 11
j_gene: TRBJ2-7
v_gene: TRBV20-1
CDR3nt: TGCAGTGCTCCACAGACCTACGAGCAGTACTTC
CDR3aa: CSAPQTYEQYF

d_gene: -
abundance: -
len: 16
j_gene: TRBJ1-4
v_gene: TRBV28
CDR3nt: TGTGCCAGCACCCCATCCCCGGGGAGGGAGGGTGAAAAACTGTTTTTT
CDR3aa: CASTPSPGREGEKLFF